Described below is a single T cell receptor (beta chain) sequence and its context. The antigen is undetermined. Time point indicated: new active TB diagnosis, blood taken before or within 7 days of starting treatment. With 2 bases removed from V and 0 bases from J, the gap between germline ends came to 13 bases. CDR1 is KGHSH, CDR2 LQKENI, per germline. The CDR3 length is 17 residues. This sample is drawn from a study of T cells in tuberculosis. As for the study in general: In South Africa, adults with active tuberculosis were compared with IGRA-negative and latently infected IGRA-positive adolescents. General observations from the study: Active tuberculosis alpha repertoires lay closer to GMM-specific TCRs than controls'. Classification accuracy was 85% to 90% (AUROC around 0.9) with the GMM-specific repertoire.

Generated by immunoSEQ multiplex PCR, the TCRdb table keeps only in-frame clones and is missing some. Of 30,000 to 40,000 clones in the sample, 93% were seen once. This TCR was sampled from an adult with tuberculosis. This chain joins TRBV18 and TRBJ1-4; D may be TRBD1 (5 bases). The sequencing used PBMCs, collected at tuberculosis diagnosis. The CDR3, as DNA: TGTGCCAGCTCACCAGGAGTCAGGGCATCAACTAATGAAAAACTGTTTTTT. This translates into CASSPGVRASTNEKLFF.